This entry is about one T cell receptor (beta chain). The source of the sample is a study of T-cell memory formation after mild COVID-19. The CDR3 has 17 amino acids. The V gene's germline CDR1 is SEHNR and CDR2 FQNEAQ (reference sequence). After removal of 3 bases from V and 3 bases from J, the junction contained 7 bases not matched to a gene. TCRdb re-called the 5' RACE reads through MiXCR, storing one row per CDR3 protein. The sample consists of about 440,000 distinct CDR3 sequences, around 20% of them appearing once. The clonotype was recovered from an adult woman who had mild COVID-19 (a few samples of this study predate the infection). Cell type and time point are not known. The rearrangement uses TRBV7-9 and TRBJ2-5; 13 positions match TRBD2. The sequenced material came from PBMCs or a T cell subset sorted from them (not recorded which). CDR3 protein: CASSFQLAGGREETQYF. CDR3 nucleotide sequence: TGTGCCAGCAGCTTTCAACTAGCGGGAGGGAGGGAAGAGACCCAGTACTTC.